This T cell receptor (beta chain) stems from a study of T cells after yellow fever vaccination. Findings and limits, study-wide: Abundant clonotypes (contaminants from the bulk population) could be present in FACS-sorted repertoires.

Germline CDR1 is SGHTA and CDR2 is FQGNSA. J lost 5 bases, V lost 6 bases, and 4 bases had no gene match. There are 13 residues in the CDR3. TCRdb fed the 5' RACE reads into MiXCR, producing one record per CDR3 protein. Of 200,000 to 300,000 distinct CDR3 sequences in the sample, over 6.5% were seen once. This clonotype was detected only a few times. What it binds is unknown. This chain links TRBV7-2 with TRBJ2-5; 9 nucleotides align to TRBD1. This receptor was taken from a man aged 25 to 45 who received the YFV17D yellow fever vaccine. This material consisted of CD4+ T cells sorted from PBMCs, taken on the day of the yellow fever booster vaccination. As DNA, the CDR3 is TGTGCCAGCAGAAGGACAGGGGCGGAGACCCAGTACTTC. It encodes CASRRTGAETQYF.